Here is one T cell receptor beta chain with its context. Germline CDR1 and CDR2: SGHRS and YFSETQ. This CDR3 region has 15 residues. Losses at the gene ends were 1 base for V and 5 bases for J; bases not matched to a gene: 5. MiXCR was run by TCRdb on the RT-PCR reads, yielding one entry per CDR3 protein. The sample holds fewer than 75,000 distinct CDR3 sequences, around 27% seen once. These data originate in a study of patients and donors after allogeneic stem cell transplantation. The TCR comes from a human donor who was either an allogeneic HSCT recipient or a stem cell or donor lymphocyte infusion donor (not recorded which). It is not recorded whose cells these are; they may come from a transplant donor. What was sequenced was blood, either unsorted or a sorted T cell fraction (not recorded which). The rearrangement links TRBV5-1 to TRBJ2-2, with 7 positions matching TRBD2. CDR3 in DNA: TGCGCCAGCAGCTTGATGATTAGCGGGACCGGGGAGCTGTTTTTT. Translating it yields CASSLMISGTGELFF.